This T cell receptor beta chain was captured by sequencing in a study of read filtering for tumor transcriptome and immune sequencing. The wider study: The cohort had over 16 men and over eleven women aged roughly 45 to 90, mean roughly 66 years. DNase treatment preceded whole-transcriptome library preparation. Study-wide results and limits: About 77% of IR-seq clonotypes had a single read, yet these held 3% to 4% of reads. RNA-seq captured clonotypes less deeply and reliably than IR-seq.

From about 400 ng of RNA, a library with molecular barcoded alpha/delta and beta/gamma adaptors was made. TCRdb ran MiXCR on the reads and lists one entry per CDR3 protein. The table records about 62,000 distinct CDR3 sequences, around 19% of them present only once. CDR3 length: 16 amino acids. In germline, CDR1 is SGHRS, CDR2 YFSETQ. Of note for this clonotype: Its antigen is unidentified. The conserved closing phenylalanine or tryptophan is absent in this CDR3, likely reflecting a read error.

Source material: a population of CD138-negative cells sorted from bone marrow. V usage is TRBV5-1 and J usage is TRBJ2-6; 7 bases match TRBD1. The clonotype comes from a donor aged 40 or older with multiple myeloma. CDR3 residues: CASSLEGASGANVLTL. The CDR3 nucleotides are TGCGCCAGCAGCTTGGAGGGGGCCTCTGGTGCCAACGTCCTGACTCTC.